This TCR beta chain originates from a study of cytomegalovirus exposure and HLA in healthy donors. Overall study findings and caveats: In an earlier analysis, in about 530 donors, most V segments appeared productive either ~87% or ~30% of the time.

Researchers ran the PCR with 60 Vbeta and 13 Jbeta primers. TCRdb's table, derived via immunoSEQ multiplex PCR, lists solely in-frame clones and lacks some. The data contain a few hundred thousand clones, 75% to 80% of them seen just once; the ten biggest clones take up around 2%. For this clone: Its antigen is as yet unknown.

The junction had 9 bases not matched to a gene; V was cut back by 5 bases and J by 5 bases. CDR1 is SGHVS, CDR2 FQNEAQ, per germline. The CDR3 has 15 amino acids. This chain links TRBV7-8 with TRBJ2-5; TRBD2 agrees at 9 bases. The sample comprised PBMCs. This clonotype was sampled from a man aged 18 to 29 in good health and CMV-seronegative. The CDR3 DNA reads TGTGCCAGCAGCAACCGCGGGGGGGCGGGGGAGACCCAGTACTTC. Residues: CASSNRGGAGETQYF.